These T cell receptor beta chains were read from a single sample in a study of graft-versus-host responses after intestinal transplantation. Using immunoSEQ multiplex PCR, the repertoire was profiled, and TCRdb retains in-frame clones only, with some absent. The sample shows about 15,000 clones, over 70% of them seen only once. Material: ileum tissue, obtained 14 days after transplant. The receptor set was obtained from a human patient who received an intestinal transplant, so some T cells may come from the graft donor. CDR3s leave out the opening cysteine and the closing phenylalanine or tryptophan. The order of the fields is J gene, V gene, CDR3 length, CDR3 protein.

J gene: TRBJ2-1; V gene: TRBV4-1; CDR3 length: 16; CDR3 protein: ASSQGGWGSPSYNEQF
J gene: TRBJ2-3; V gene: TRBV5-1; CDR3 length: 12; CDR3 protein: ASRAGQGSDTQY
J gene: TRBJ2-7; V gene: TRBV6-5; CDR3 length: 12; CDR3 protein: ASSTQGVGYEQY
J gene: TRBJ2-1; V gene: TRBV21-1; CDR3 length: 14; CDR3 protein: ASTATPSGKSNEQF
J gene: TRBJ1-5; V gene: TRBV4-1; CDR3 length: 14; CDR3 protein: ASSQGDRDFNQPQH
J gene: TRBJ2-7; V gene: TRBV10-3; CDR3 length: 12; CDR3 protein: AISPTITSYEQY
J gene: TRBJ2-5; V gene: TRBV4-1; CDR3 length: 15; CDR3 protein: ASSQETFLAGGETQY
J gene: TRBJ2-2; V gene: TRBV10-1; CDR3 length: 14; CDR3 protein: ASGTSGSSDTGELF
J gene: TRBJ2-7; V gene: TRBV10-2; CDR3 length: 10; CDR3 protein: ASSDGYYEQY
J gene: TRBJ2-7; V gene: TRBV9; CDR3 length: 11; CDR3 protein: ASSVGVGNEQY
J gene: TRBJ2-7; V gene: TRBV11-2; CDR3 length: 12; CDR3 protein: ASSRSGTTYEQY
J gene: TRBJ2-1; V gene: TRBV5-1; CDR3 length: 11; CDR3 protein: ASSKGQGNEQF